The rows below give T cell receptor beta chains drawn from one sample of a study of OX40 agonist ivuxolimab in advanced cancers. Generated by immunoSEQ multiplex PCR, the TCRdb table keeps only in-frame clones and is missing some. The data show tens of thousands of clones, nearly 85% seen once. The sequencing here drew on CD4+ or CD8+ T cells sorted from blood, taken in a trial of the OX40 agonist ivuxolimab. All receptors derive from an adult with an advanced solid tumor such as melanoma, head and neck, liver or kidney cancer. The CDR3 runs from the conserved cysteine through the conserved F or W. Each record gives: D gene, J gene, clone size, V gene, CDR3 DNA, CDR3 protein. A D gene is named only where the DNA matches it firmly. Size tells how often a clone was seen (once, few, many) or the class of an expanded clone, and some rows leave it out.

D: NA
J: TRBJ1-2
size: NA
V: TRBV6-5
DNA: TGTGCCACCGCCCGGGCGGCGGACTATGGCTACACCTTC
CDR3: CATARAADYGYTF

D: NA
J: TRBJ2-5
size: NA
V: TRBV7-2
DNA: TGTGCCAGCAGCCCTCAAGAGACCCAGTACTTC
CDR3: CASSPQETQYF

D: NA
J: TRBJ2-5
size: NA
V: TRBV5-1
DNA: TGCGCCAGCACCCTAGGACATCTCCAAGAGACCCAGTACTTC
CDR3: CASTLGHLQETQYF

D: NA
J: TRBJ1-2
size: NA
V: TRBV5-1
DNA: TGCGCCAGCAGCCCGGACAGCACCAACTATGGCTACACCTTC
CDR3: CASSPDSTNYGYTF

D: NA
J: TRBJ1-5
size: NA
V: TRBV7-2
DNA: TGTGCCAGCAGCTTAGAGGCAGTCGTCGATCAGCCCCAGCATTTT
CDR3: CASSLEAVVDQPQHF

D: TRBD1
J: TRBJ1-1
size: NA
V: TRBV28
DNA: TGTGCCAGCAGTGCCTGGGACAGCCTCTTGAACACTGAAGCTTTCTTT
CDR3: CASSAWDSLLNTEAFF

D: NA
J: TRBJ1-1
size: once
V: TRBV9
DNA: TGTGCCAGCAGCCCCCCCGAGCCACCTGAAGCTTTCTTT
CDR3: CASSPPEPPEAFF

D: TRBD1
J: TRBJ1-5
size: NA
V: TRBV4-3
DNA: TGCGCCAGCAGCCAAGATAGGGGACAGAGACAGCCCCAGCATTTT
CDR3: CASSQDRGQRQPQHF

D: TRBD1
J: TRBJ1-2
size: NA
V: TRBV19
DNA: TGTGCCAGTAGCGGGACAGCCTACTATGGCTACACCTTC
CDR3: CASSGTAYYGYTF

D: NA
J: TRBJ1-3
size: NA
V: TRBV6-5
DNA: TGTGCCAGCAGTTATGGATCTTTGGCAAACACCATATATTTT
CDR3: CASSYGSLANTIYF

D: TRBD1
J: TRBJ1-5
size: NA
V: TRBV5-6
DNA: TGTGCCAGCAGCCACCTCGCCGGGACAGGGGGCAATCAGCCCCAGCATTTT
CDR3: CASSHLAGTGGNQPQHF

D: TRBD1
J: TRBJ1-1
size: once
V: TRBV7-2
DNA: TGTGCCAGCAGCTTACCGACAGGGGAGGTCACTGAAGCTTTCTTT
CDR3: CASSLPTGEVTEAFF

D: NA
J: TRBJ2-1
size: NA
V: TRBV6-5
DNA: TGTGCCAGCAGCAAGGGGTGGGAGCCCTACAATGAGCAGTTCTTC
CDR3: CASSKGWEPYNEQFF

D: NA
J: TRBJ2-1
size: few
V: TRBV4-1
DNA: TGCGCCAGCAGCCCCCTTGGGCTGAGCTCCTACAATGAGCAGTTCTTC
CDR3: CASSPLGLSSYNEQFF

D: NA
J: TRBJ1-1
size: NA
V: TRBV18
DNA: TGTGCCAGCTCACCCGACAGATCGCCAGCTTTCTTT
CDR3: CASSPDRSPAFF

D: TRBD1
J: TRBJ2-5
size: few
V: TRBV10-3
DNA: TGTGCCATCAGTGATAGGGACAGGAACCAAGAGACCCAGTACTTC
CDR3: CAISDRDRNQETQYF

D: NA
J: TRBJ2-1
size: NA
V: TRBV2
DNA: TGTGCCAGCAGTGATCGGGGCCATGAGCAGTTCTTC
CDR3: CASSDRGHEQFF

D: NA
J: TRBJ2-7
size: NA
V: TRBV6-1
DNA: TGTGCCAGCAGCGGCCTAGTTAACGAGCAGTACTTC
CDR3: CASSGLVNEQYF

D: TRBD1
J: TRBJ2-5
size: NA
V: TRBV27
DNA: TGTGCCAGCAGTTCCCCGGGACAGGGACAAGAGACCCAGTACTTC
CDR3: CASSSPGQGQETQYF

D: TRBD1
J: TRBJ2-6
size: NA
V: TRBV19
DNA: TGTGCCAGTAGTCAGGGACAGTGGAGCTCTGGGGCCAACGTCCTGACTTTC
CDR3: CASSQGQWSSGANVLTF

D: NA
J: TRBJ2-1
size: many
V: TRBV5-1
DNA: TGCGCCAGCAGCCCAACGTGGACAGAGCAGTTCTTC
CDR3: CASSPTWTEQFF

D: NA
J: TRBJ2-1
size: NA
V: TRBV5-1
DNA: TGCGCCAGCACCTCCCGGGGGAACTCCTACAATGAGCAGTTCTTC
CDR3: CASTSRGNSYNEQFF

D: NA
J: TRBJ1-2
size: NA
V: TRBV4-1
DNA: TGCGCCAGCAGCTCAGGGCAGGGAGCCCCGCTATCACTGGGTGGCTACACCTTC
CDR3: CASSSGQGAPLSLGGYTF

D: NA
J: TRBJ1-1
size: few
V: TRBV12-5
DNA: TGTGCTAGTGGTCCGGACAGTGTCACTGAAGCTTTCTTT
CDR3: CASGPDSVTEAFF

D: NA
J: TRBJ2-7
size: NA
V: TRBV19
DNA: TGTGCCAGTAGTATCTTCCACGGCTACGAGCAGTACTTC
CDR3: CASSIFHGYEQYF

D: NA
J: TRBJ1-4
size: NA
V: TRBV19
DNA: TGTGCCAGTAGTATTTCGATACAAAATGAAAAACTGTTTTTT
CDR3: CASSISIQNEKLFF

D: NA
J: TRBJ2-5
size: NA
V: TRBV7-2
DNA: TGTGCCAGCAGCCGGGACCAACAAGAGACCCAGTACTTC
CDR3: CASSRDQQETQYF